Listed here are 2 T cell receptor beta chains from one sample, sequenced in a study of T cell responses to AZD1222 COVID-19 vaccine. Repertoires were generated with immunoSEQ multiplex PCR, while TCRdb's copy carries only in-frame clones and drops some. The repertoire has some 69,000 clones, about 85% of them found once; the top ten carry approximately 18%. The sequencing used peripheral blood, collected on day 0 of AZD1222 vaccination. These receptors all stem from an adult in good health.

This CDR3 is CASSLGLVGDEKLFF. CDR3 nucleotides: TGTGCCAGCAGCTTAGGACTTGTGGGGGACGAAAAACTGTTTTTT. The V and J genes are TRBV11-2 and TRBJ1-4; D perhaps matches TRBD1 (5 bases). Germline V gene data show CDR1 as SGHAT and CDR2 as FQNNGV. The CDR3 loop spans 15 amino acids. Trimming pared 1 base from V and 8 bases from J, leaving 14 bases between.

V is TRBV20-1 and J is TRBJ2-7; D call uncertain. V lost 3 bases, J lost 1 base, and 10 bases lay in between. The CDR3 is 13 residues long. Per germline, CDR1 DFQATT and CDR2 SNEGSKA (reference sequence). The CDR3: CSASLRASYEQYF. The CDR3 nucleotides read TGCAGTGCTAGTCTGCGCGCATCCTACGAGCAGTACTTC.